The source of this TCR beta chain is a study of shared clonotypes between healthy human individuals. The CDR3 is made up of 15 amino acids. The trim removed 5 bases at V and 3 bases at J, leaving 9 bases unmatched. Germline CDR1 reads LNHDA; CDR2 reads SQIVND (reference sequence). The study drew its donors from healthy HIV-negative adults without recent acute infections or vaccinations. The donors, all of them Caucasian adults, lived in Nashville, Tennessee. A word on this clone: Its antigen is not identified.

The study's findings and limits: Sampling covered nothing but blood. Tissue TCR repertoires likely differ from those found in blood.

Profiling relied on immunoSEQ multiplex PCR, and the TCRdb table lists in-frame clones only, not all of them. Of roughly 2.6 million clones listed, around 90% were seen once; the top ten hold over 0.12%. Source material: naive CD4+ T cells sorted from blood. The subset denotes: CD45RA+ positively selected. This TCR derives from a young man in good health. V usage is TRBV19 and J usage is TRBJ2-7; TRBD1 matches 8 bases. CDR3: CASSLQGAGYYEQYF. CDR3 nucleotides: TGTGCCAGTAGTCTCCAGGGGGCAGGCTACTACGAGCAGTACTTC.